The rows below give T cell receptor beta chains drawn from one sample of a study of T cells in localized non-small cell lung cancer. Assay: immunoSEQ multiplex PCR; the TCRdb copy retains only in-frame clones and omits some. Among around 41,000 clones listed, roughly nine tenths were seen once. The sample consisted of PBMCs, taken before any cancer treatment. The receptors were sampled from a woman aged 35-75 years with stage II lung adenocarcinoma. The conserved cysteine and the conserved F or W are not part of the CDR3 here. The order of the fields is J gene, V gene, CDR3 protein.

TRBJ1-5	TRBV6-4	ASSTGANQPQH
TRBJ1-3	TRBV29-1	SVLEGNTIY
TRBJ1-1	TRBV6-5	ASGDWGDTEAF
TRBJ1-5	TRBV5-6	ASSLVRSNQPQH
TRBJ2-4	TRBV6-5	ASSTGLAKNIQY
TRBJ2-1	TRBV11-1	ASSSQGASYNEQF
TRBJ1-1	TRBV19	ASSLGLFNTEAF
TRBJ2-3	TRBV4-1	ASSQVFGGERDTDTQY
TRBJ2-1	TRBV5-1	ASSLGLAVNNEQF
TRBJ1-4	TRBV6-5	ASSYSPGDNEKLF
TRBJ2-5	TRBV15	ATSRDAGVETQY
TRBJ2-1	TRBV27	ASSSGTGYNEQF
TRBJ1-4	TRBV28	ASSPFLGEKLF
TRBJ1-5	TRBV9	ASSPRGDSNQPQH
TRBJ1-2	TRBV18	ASSPVVGQGSNYGYT
TRBJ2-2	TRBV7-3	ASSLRSAGGMGTGELF
TRBJ1-1	TRBV6-5	ASSYDRERNTEAF
TRBJ2-2	TRBV21-1	ASSSRRQNNTGELF
TRBJ1-5	TRBV5-6	ASSPWGENQPQH
TRBJ1-6	TRBV7-8	ASSFRRGTQRMSSYNSPLH
TRBJ1-2	TRBV4-2	ASSQDGTGLPRRGYT
TRBJ1-1	TRBV5-1	ASSLAVSDPEAF
TRBJ1-1	TRBV5-6	ASSDAGTLNTEAF
TRBJ1-5	TRBV21-1	ASSKDGWAGGKNDQPQH
TRBJ1-1	TRBV18	ASSPPVGLNTEAF
TRBJ2-3	TRBV28	ASSPLLEGITDTQY
TRBJ1-5	TRBV7-2	ASSPRGGGQPQH
TRBJ2-3	TRBV15	ATSRAGSSTDTQY
TRBJ2-2	TRBV27	ASRGGQVGELF
TRBJ1-1	TRBV10-3	AISPGDANTEAF
TRBJ1-6	TRBV4-2	ASSQDERGFGSPLH
TRBJ1-4	TRBV7-3	ASSLMPATNEKLF
TRBJ2-7	TRBV5-1	ASSLELAGGLKYEQY
TRBJ2-5	TRBV2	ASSESQETQY
TRBJ2-1	TRBV7-9	ASSLFGPHGF
TRBJ1-1	TRBV19	ASSTLRVNTEAF
TRBJ1-2	TRBV6-6	ASSYSKGRSNYGYT
TRBJ2-1	TRBV6-6	ASSYSGGAGNEQF
TRBJ2-1	TRBV19	ASRRVGVDNEQF
TRBJ2-1	TRBV4-1	ASSQGAGIYNEQF
TRBJ2-6	TRBV7-2	ASSLQAAGVNVLT
TRBJ2-1	TRBV6-4	ASSLDFGEQF
TRBJ2-1	TRBV28	ASSLGGPYLREQF
TRBJ2-7	TRBV6-5	ASTSPGQPLYEQY
TRBJ1-2	TRBV7-9	ASSFNGYT
TRBJ2-1	TRBV7-8	ASSYSSGGPYNEQF
TRBJ1-6	TRBV7-9	ASSPGIRGGSPLH
TRBJ2-7	TRBV6-1	ASSESSGRTSGSLHEQY
TRBJ1-5	TRBV7-2	ASSLAGGGRLGPQH
TRBJ2-3	TRBV11-3	ASSFRSGEGDTQY
TRBJ2-7	TRBV19	ASSGKGRSSYEQY
TRBJ1-2	TRBV9	ASWGTNNYGYT
TRBJ1-5	TRBV28	ASSSDISNQPQH
TRBJ1-1	TRBV18	ASSPRGGGEAF
TRBJ1-1	TRBV9	ASSGGTDTEAF
TRBJ1-3	TRBV10-2	ASRGRDSGNTIY
TRBJ1-1	TRBV5-1	ASIHDSTNTEAF